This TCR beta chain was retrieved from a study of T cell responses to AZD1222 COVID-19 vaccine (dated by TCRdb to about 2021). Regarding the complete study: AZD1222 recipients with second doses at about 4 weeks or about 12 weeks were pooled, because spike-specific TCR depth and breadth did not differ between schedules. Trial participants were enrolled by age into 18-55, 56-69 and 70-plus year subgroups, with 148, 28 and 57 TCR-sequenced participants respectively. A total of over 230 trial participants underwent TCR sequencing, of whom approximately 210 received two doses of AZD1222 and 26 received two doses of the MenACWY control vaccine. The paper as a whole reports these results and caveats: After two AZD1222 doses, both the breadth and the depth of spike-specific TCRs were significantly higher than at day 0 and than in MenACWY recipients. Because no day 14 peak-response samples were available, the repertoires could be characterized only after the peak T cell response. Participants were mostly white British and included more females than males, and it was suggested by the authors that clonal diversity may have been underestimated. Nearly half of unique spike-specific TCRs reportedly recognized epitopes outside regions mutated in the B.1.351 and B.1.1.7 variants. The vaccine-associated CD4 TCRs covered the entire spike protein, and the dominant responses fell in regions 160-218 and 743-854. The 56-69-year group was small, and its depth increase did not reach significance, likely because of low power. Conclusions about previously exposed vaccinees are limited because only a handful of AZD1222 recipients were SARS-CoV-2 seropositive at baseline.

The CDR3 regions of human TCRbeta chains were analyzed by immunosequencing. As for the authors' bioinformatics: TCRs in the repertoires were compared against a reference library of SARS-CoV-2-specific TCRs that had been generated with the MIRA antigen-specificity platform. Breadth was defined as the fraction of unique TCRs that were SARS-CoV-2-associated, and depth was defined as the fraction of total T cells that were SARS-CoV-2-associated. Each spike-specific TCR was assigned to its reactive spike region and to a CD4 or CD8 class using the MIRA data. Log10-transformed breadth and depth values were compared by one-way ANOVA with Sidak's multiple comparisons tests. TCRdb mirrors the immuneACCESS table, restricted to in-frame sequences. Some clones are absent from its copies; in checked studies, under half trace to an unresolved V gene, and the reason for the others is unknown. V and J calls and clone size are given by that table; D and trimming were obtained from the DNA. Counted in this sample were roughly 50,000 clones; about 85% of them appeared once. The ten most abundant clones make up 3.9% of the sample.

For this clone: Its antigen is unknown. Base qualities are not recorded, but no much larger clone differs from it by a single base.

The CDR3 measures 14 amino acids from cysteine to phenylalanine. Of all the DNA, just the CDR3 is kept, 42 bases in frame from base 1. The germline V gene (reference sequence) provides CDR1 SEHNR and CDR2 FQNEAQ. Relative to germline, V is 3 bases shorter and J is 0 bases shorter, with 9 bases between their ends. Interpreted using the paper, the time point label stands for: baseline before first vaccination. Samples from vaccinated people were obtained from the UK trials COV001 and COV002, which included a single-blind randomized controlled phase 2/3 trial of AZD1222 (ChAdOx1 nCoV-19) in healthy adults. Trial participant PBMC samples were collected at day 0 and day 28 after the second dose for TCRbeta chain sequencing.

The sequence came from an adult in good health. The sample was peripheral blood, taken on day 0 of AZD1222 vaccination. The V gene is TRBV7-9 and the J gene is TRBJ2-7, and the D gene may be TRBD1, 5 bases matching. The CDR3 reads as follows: CASSLGPASYEQYF. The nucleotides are TGTGCCAGCAGCTTGGGGCCAGCCTCCTACGAGCAGTACTTC.